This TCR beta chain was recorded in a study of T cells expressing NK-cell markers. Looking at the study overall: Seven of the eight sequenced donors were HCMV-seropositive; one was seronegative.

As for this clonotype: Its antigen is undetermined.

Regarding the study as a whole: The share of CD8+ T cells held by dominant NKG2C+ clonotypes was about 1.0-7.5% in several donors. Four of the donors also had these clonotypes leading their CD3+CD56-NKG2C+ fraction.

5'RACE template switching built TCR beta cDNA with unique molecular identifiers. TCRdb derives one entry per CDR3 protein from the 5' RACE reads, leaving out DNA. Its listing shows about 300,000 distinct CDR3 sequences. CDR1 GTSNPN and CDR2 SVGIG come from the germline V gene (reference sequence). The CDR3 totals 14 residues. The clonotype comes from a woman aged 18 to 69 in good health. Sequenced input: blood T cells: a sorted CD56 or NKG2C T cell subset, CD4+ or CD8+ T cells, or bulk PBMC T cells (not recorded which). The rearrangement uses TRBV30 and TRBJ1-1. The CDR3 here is CAWTGGFSDTEAFF.